Listed below are T cell receptor beta chains from one sample, sequenced in a study of the immune and genomic landscape of osteosarcoma. Here immunoSEQ multiplex PCR was the method, and the copy in TCRdb shows in-frame clones only, minus some. Here the sample spans roughly 10,000 clones, 60% to 85% being singletons. Material: osteosarcoma tumor tissue from the lung. The receptors stem from a human donor with osteosarcoma. Each CDR3 is given with its conserved first and last residue. The D gene is left open where the match is weak. The size entry is marked missing in some rows and otherwise reads once, few, many or a size class.

j_call: TRBJ2-2; clone_size: NA; d_call: TRBD2; v_call: TRBV15; cdr3_nt: TGTGCCACCAGCAGAGGTTATAGCGGGAGGGCCGGGGAGCTGTTTTTT; cdr3_aa: CATSRGYSGRAGELFF
j_call: TRBJ2-7; clone_size: medium-sized; d_call: NA; v_call: TRBV4-1; cdr3_nt: TGCGCCAGCAGCCAAACCCAGGTGCCCTACGAGCAGTACTTC; cdr3_aa: CASSQTQVPYEQYF
j_call: TRBJ2-7; clone_size: NA; d_call: TRBD2; v_call: TRBV6-5; cdr3_nt: TGTGCCAGCAGGCGCGTCGGGACTAGCGGGAACGAGCAGTACTTC; cdr3_aa: CASRRVGTSGNEQYF
j_call: TRBJ1-5; clone_size: once; d_call: TRBD1; v_call: TRBV19; cdr3_nt: TGTGCCAGTAGTTCCGGGACAGGGTCCCCTCAGCCCCAGCATTTT; cdr3_aa: CASSSGTGSPQPQHF
j_call: TRBJ2-1; clone_size: NA; d_call: TRBD1; v_call: TRBV9; cdr3_nt: TGTGCCAGCAGCGCCCGGGACAGCTACAATGAGCAGTTCTTC; cdr3_aa: CASSARDSYNEQFF
j_call: TRBJ2-4; clone_size: NA; d_call: NA; v_call: TRBV19; cdr3_nt: TGTGCCAGTAGTCGAGAGTGGCCTAGCGAGCCCGTGGTCAAAAACATTCAGTACTTC; cdr3_aa: CASSREWPSEPVVKNIQYF
j_call: TRBJ2-1; clone_size: NA; d_call: TRBD1; v_call: TRBV6-4; cdr3_nt: TGTGCCAGCAGTGTGAAACAGGGGCCCCACAATGAGCAGTTCTTC; cdr3_aa: CASSVKQGPHNEQFF
j_call: TRBJ1-1; clone_size: NA; d_call: NA; v_call: TRBV5-8; cdr3_nt: TGTGCCAGCAGCTTGAGTAAGAACACTGAAGCTTTCTTT; cdr3_aa: CASSLSKNTEAFF
j_call: TRBJ1-1; clone_size: NA; d_call: NA; v_call: TRBV18; cdr3_nt: TGTGCCAGCTCACCAGGGCAGGCTGAAGCTTTCTTT; cdr3_aa: CASSPGQAEAFF
j_call: TRBJ1-2; clone_size: few; d_call: TRBD1; v_call: TRBV30; cdr3_nt: TGTGCCTGGAGGGAACAAGGGGACAGCTCTCTTTATGGCTACACCTTC; cdr3_aa: CAWREQGDSSLYGYTF
j_call: TRBJ1-2; clone_size: NA; d_call: NA; v_call: TRBV7-3; cdr3_nt: TGTGCCAGCAGCCCTTTTCAGGGGCCGAGCTATGGCTACACCTTC; cdr3_aa: CASSPFQGPSYGYTF
j_call: TRBJ1-2; clone_size: few; d_call: NA; v_call: TRBV7-6; cdr3_nt: TGTGCCAGCAGCTTAGTTACCGGGCCCCGGGATGGCTACACCTTC; cdr3_aa: CASSLVTGPRDGYTF
j_call: TRBJ1-4; clone_size: NA; d_call: NA; v_call: TRBV11-2; cdr3_nt: TGTGCCAGCAGCCTCCAACTCCGGGACGGGGATGAAAAACTGTTTTTT; cdr3_aa: CASSLQLRDGDEKLFF
j_call: TRBJ1-3; clone_size: NA; d_call: NA; v_call: TRBV5-1; cdr3_nt: TGCGCCAGCAGCGCCGGGGGGTCTGGAAACACCATATATTTT; cdr3_aa: CASSAGGSGNTIYF
j_call: TRBJ2-2; clone_size: NA; d_call: TRBD2; v_call: TRBV4-1; cdr3_nt: TGCGCCAGCAGCCGAACTAGCGGGACCGGGGAGCTGTTTTTT; cdr3_aa: CASSRTSGTGELFF
j_call: TRBJ2-4; clone_size: medium-sized; d_call: NA; v_call: TRBV5-4; cdr3_nt: TGTGCCAGCAGCTTCAACCGGGACAAACGAAACATTCAGTACTTC; cdr3_aa: CASSFNRDKRNIQYF
j_call: TRBJ2-1; clone_size: NA; d_call: TRBD2; v_call: TRBV7-3; cdr3_nt: TGTGCCAGCAGCTTAGGACTAGCGGGAGTAAGTGAGCAGTTCTTC; cdr3_aa: CASSLGLAGVSEQFF
j_call: TRBJ2-6; clone_size: NA; d_call: NA; v_call: TRBV6-1; cdr3_nt: TGTGCCAGCAGTGAAGGCAGCTCTGGGGCCAACGTCCTGACTTTC; cdr3_aa: CASSEGSSGANVLTF
j_call: TRBJ2-4; clone_size: few; d_call: NA; v_call: TRBV29-1; cdr3_nt: TGCAGCGTTGCCCCAATTCCCTCCCAAAAAAACATTCAGTACTTC; cdr3_aa: CSVAPIPSQKNIQYF
j_call: TRBJ1-1; clone_size: large; d_call: NA; v_call: TRBV4-1; cdr3_nt: TGCGCCAGCAGCTCCTCCGGCTCGGGGGTGACTGAAGCTTTCTTT; cdr3_aa: CASSSSGSGVTEAFF
j_call: TRBJ1-1; clone_size: medium-sized; d_call: NA; v_call: TRBV19; cdr3_nt: TGTGCCAGTGCCCTCGGGGGTCCTGAAGCTTTCTTT; cdr3_aa: CASALGGPEAFF
j_call: TRBJ2-3; clone_size: NA; d_call: NA; v_call: TRBV6-6; cdr3_nt: TGTGCCAGCACAGGCGGCAGGGACACAGATACGCAGTATTTT; cdr3_aa: CASTGGRDTDTQYF
j_call: TRBJ2-3; clone_size: NA; d_call: TRBD2; v_call: TRBV4-2; cdr3_nt: TGTGCCAGCTCGGGCGGGAGGGCGGAAGATACGCAGTATTTT; cdr3_aa: CASSGGRAEDTQYF
j_call: TRBJ2-2; clone_size: NA; d_call: NA; v_call: TRBV6-1; cdr3_nt: TGTGCCAGCAGTGAATCCGGGGAGGTCAGGGAGCTGTTTTTT; cdr3_aa: CASSESGEVRELFF
j_call: TRBJ2-7; clone_size: NA; d_call: TRBD2; v_call: TRBV6-5; cdr3_nt: TGTGCCAGCAGTTACGGGGGACTAGCGGGATACGAGCAGTACTTC; cdr3_aa: CASSYGGLAGYEQYF
j_call: TRBJ1-1; clone_size: medium-sized; d_call: TRBD1; v_call: TRBV5-6; cdr3_nt: TGTGCCAGCAGTCACGGGGACAGAGAAGATTTCTTT; cdr3_aa: CASSHGDREDFF
j_call: TRBJ2-1; clone_size: NA; d_call: NA; v_call: TRBV21-1; cdr3_nt: TGTGCCAGCAGCAACGGGCTCGATTGTAACAATGAGCAGTTCTTC; cdr3_aa: CASSNGLDCNNEQFF
j_call: TRBJ2-3; clone_size: NA; d_call: TRBD2; v_call: TRBV7-3; cdr3_nt: TGTGCCAGCAGCCCAAGGACTAGCGGCTCCACAGATACGCAGTATTTT; cdr3_aa: CASSPRTSGSTDTQYF
j_call: TRBJ1-1; clone_size: few; d_call: NA; v_call: TRBV7-2; cdr3_nt: TGTGCCAGCAGCTTAGCCCCCGGCCGAGGCGCTTTCTTT; cdr3_aa: CASSLAPGRGAFF
j_call: TRBJ2-7; clone_size: NA; d_call: NA; v_call: TRBV7-9; cdr3_nt: TGTGCCAGCATCGGAAGCTCCTACGAGCAGTACTTC; cdr3_aa: CASIGSSYEQYF
j_call: TRBJ1-2; clone_size: NA; d_call: NA; v_call: TRBV6-4; cdr3_nt: TGTGCCAGGGACAAAAACTATGGCCACACCTTC; cdr3_aa: CARDKNYGHTF
j_call: TRBJ2-1; clone_size: NA; d_call: NA; v_call: TRBV10-1; cdr3_nt: TGCGCCAGCAGTGATTCTGATGAGCAGTTCTTC; cdr3_aa: CASSDSDEQFF
j_call: TRBJ1-6; clone_size: few; d_call: NA; v_call: TRBV7-6; cdr3_nt: TGTGCCAGCAGCTTAGCGCGAGGAGGCTTGGCAGGTTCACCCCTCCACTTT; cdr3_aa: CASSLARGGLAGSPLHF
j_call: TRBJ2-1; clone_size: NA; d_call: NA; v_call: TRBV12-5; cdr3_nt: TGTGCTAGTGGTTGGCAAGACCCAGGAAATGAGCAGTTCTTC; cdr3_aa: CASGWQDPGNEQFF
j_call: TRBJ2-7; clone_size: NA; d_call: TRBD1; v_call: TRBV29-1; cdr3_nt: TGCAGCGTTGCGACCACTACCGGGGACAGGGGGGAGCAGTACTTC; cdr3_aa: CSVATTTGDRGEQYF
j_call: TRBJ2-1; clone_size: NA; d_call: NA; v_call: TRBV30; cdr3_nt: TGTGCCTGGACGAGGGGTTCCTACAATGAGCAGTTCTTC; cdr3_aa: CAWTRGSYNEQFF
j_call: TRBJ2-7; clone_size: NA; d_call: TRBD1; v_call: TRBV6-4; cdr3_nt: TGTGCCAGCAGTGACTCGACCAGGGACAGAAAGGTAGCCTACGAGCAGTACTTC; cdr3_aa: CASSDSTRDRKVAYEQYF
j_call: TRBJ1-2; clone_size: NA; d_call: TRBD1; v_call: TRBV7-2; cdr3_nt: TGTGCCAGCACTTACAGGGGGCGGATAAGGGGCTACACCTTC; cdr3_aa: CASTYRGRIRGYTF
j_call: TRBJ2-7; clone_size: few; d_call: NA; v_call: TRBV28; cdr3_nt: TGTGCCAGCAGGCTACTTAGTGGGGGAACCAAATCGGAGCAGTACTTC; cdr3_aa: CASRLLSGGTKSEQYF
j_call: TRBJ2-7; clone_size: once; d_call: TRBD2; v_call: TRBV6-1; cdr3_nt: TGTGCCAGCAGTGAAACCCACGGGGGGTCTCACGAGCAGTACTTC; cdr3_aa: CASSETHGGSHEQYF
j_call: TRBJ2-1; clone_size: once; d_call: TRBD2; v_call: TRBV7-9; cdr3_nt: TGTGCCAGCAGCTTAAGGACTAGCGGGTGGGATGAGCAGTTCTTC; cdr3_aa: CASSLRTSGWDEQFF
j_call: TRBJ1-1; clone_size: NA; d_call: NA; v_call: TRBV18; cdr3_nt: TGTGCCAGCTCATCAGCCGTGTCAGGGTTGGCTGAAGCTTTCTTT; cdr3_aa: CASSSAVSGLAEAFF
j_call: TRBJ1-4; clone_size: NA; d_call: TRBD1; v_call: TRBV7-3; cdr3_nt: TGTGCCAGCAGCTTAACGGGGACAGGGCTGGAAAAACTGTTTTTT; cdr3_aa: CASSLTGTGLEKLFF
j_call: TRBJ2-7; clone_size: few; d_call: TRBD2; v_call: TRBV25-1; cdr3_nt: TGTGCCAGTCAGGCTAGCGGGACCATCCACGAGCAGTACTTC; cdr3_aa: CASQASGTIHEQYF
j_call: TRBJ2-1; clone_size: medium-sized; d_call: NA; v_call: TRBV7-8; cdr3_nt: TGTGCCAGCAGCTGGAGGGGGTGGACTTCCACAAATGAGCAGTTCTTC; cdr3_aa: CASSWRGWTSTNEQFF
j_call: TRBJ1-2; clone_size: NA; d_call: NA; v_call: TRBV28; cdr3_nt: TGTGCCAGCAGTTTTTCTACAGTTGGCTACACCTTC; cdr3_aa: CASSFSTVGYTF
j_call: TRBJ2-5; clone_size: once; d_call: TRBD1; v_call: TRBV10-3; cdr3_nt: TGTGCCATCAGTTCAGCGGGACAGGGGGCGAAGACCCAGTACTTC; cdr3_aa: CAISSAGQGAKTQYF
j_call: TRBJ2-3; clone_size: NA; d_call: TRBD2; v_call: TRBV28; cdr3_nt: TGTGCCAGCAGTCGTACAGCGGGAGAGGGGTTGGATACGCAGTATTTT; cdr3_aa: CASSRTAGEGLDTQYF
j_call: TRBJ2-5; clone_size: NA; d_call: TRBD2; v_call: TRBV6-6; cdr3_nt: TGTGCCAGCAGTTTATCAGCGGGAGGGCCGGAGACCCAGTACTTC; cdr3_aa: CASSLSAGGPETQYF
j_call: TRBJ1-1; clone_size: NA; d_call: NA; v_call: TRBV6-6; cdr3_nt: TGTGCCAGCAGCTCCACAAGGGGCGCGACCACTGAAGCTTTCTTT; cdr3_aa: CASSSTRGATTEAFF
j_call: TRBJ2-1; clone_size: NA; d_call: NA; v_call: TRBV7-3; cdr3_nt: TGTGCCAGCAGCTCCTCATGGGGCAATGAGCAGTTCTTC; cdr3_aa: CASSSSWGNEQFF
j_call: TRBJ2-1; clone_size: once; d_call: NA; v_call: TRBV11-3; cdr3_nt: TGTGCCAGCAGCTTATCGTCAACAGGGTGGAATGAGCAGTTCTTC; cdr3_aa: CASSLSSTGWNEQFF
j_call: TRBJ2-7; clone_size: NA; d_call: NA; v_call: TRBV6-7; cdr3_nt: TGTGCCGGACGACGGGGTACCTACGAGCAGTACTTC; cdr3_aa: CAGRRGTYEQYF
j_call: TRBJ1-1; clone_size: NA; d_call: NA; v_call: TRBV11-2; cdr3_nt: TGTGCCAGCAGCTCCCCCTGGGGGTCCTGGGCCACTGAAGCTTTCTTT; cdr3_aa: CASSSPWGSWATEAFF
j_call: TRBJ1-3; clone_size: NA; d_call: NA; v_call: TRBV10-3; cdr3_nt: TGTGCCATCAGGGCGACTAGCTCTGGAAACACCATATATTTT; cdr3_aa: CAIRATSSGNTIYF
j_call: TRBJ1-3; clone_size: NA; d_call: NA; v_call: TRBV6-6; cdr3_nt: TGTGCCAGCAGGACGTTAGGACAGCACGGAAACACCATATATTTT; cdr3_aa: CASRTLGQHGNTIYF
j_call: TRBJ1-2; clone_size: NA; d_call: NA; v_call: TRBV5-3; cdr3_nt: TGTGCCAGAAGCTCGACACGCAGGGATGGTACCCATGGCTACACCTTC; cdr3_aa: CARSSTRRDGTHGYTF
j_call: TRBJ1-3; clone_size: NA; d_call: NA; v_call: TRBV7-9; cdr3_nt: TGTGCCAGCTCCCCCGGGCATGCGGGAAACACCATATATTTT; cdr3_aa: CASSPGHAGNTIYF